The text below deals with one T cell receptor beta chain. The sample comes from a study of control samples from healthy donors and cancer patients. TCRdb's copy holds only in-frame clones and misses some; the assay was immunoSEQ multiplex PCR. The repertoire includes about 35,000 clones, approximately 93% of them detected once, and 1.7% sits in the top ten. With 7 bases removed from V and 5 bases from J, the gap between germline ends came to 17 bases. Germline values: CDR1 SEHNR, CDR2 FQNEAQ (reference sequence). The CDR3 is made up of 15 amino acids. The gene calls are TRBV7-9 and TRBJ1-4, with D tentatively TRBD1 (6 bases). Material for sequencing was PBMCs. The clonotype was recovered from a middle-aged man with colorectal cancer. This CDR3 is CASTSGGARNEKLFF. CDR3 sequence (DNA): TGTGCCAGCACCTCCGGGGGCGCAAGAAATGAAAAACTGTTTTTT.